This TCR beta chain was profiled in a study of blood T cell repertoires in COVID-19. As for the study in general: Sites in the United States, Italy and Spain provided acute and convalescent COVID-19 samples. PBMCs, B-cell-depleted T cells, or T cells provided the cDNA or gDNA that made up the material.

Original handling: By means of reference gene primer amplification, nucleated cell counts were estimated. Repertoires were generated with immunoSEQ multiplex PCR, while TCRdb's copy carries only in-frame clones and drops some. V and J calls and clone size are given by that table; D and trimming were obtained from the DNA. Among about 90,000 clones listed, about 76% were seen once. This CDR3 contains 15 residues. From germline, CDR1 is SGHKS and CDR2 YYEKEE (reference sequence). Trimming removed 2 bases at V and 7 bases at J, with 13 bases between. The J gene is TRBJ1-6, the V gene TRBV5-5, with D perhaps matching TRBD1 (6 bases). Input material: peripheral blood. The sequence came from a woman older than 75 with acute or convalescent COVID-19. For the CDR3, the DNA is TGTGCCAGCAGCTTCCGGGACACCTGGAATTCACCCCTCCACTTT. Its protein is CASSFRDTWNSPLHF.